Shown below are 32 T cell receptor beta chains from a single sample sequenced in a study of T cells in Graves' hyperthyroidism and ophthalmopathy. Using RNA transcripts as the source, TCR beta CDR3 regions were amplified. During a first-round RT-PCR of the TCR CDR3, the HTBI primer set was used. TCRdb reprocessed the multiplex PCR reads with MiXCR, giving one entry per CDR3 protein. The sample has approximately 600,000 distinct CDR3 sequences; 14% to 15% are singletons. The sequencing input was blood. The receptor set was obtained from a woman aged 35 to 49 with Graves' ophthalmopathy.

This clonotype was counted between two and nine times. The chain combines TRBV5-1 with TRBJ2-7; TRBD2 aligns across 11 bases. CDR3 size: 15 residues. V trimming: 4 bases; J trimming: 2 bases; junction bases outside the gene matches: 5. Germline V gene data show CDR1 as SGHRS and CDR2 as YFSETQ. The CDR3 nucleotides read TGCGCCAGCAGCCTGACTAGCGGGAAGACCTACGAGCAGTACTTC. Encoded protein: CASSLTSGKTYEQYF.

This rearrangement joins TRBV20-1 to TRBJ1-5; weak D call: TRBD1 (6 bases). The germline CDR1 and CDR2 sequences are DFQATT and SNEGSKA (reference sequence). V gave up 0 bases and J gave up 6 bases, with 24 bases separating them. The CDR3 length is 18 residues. In nucleotides, the CDR3 is TGCAGTGCTAGAGAGGGGGCCGGGGGCCCGGTCCTCAGTCAGCCCCAGCATTTT. This codes for CSAREGAGGPVLSQPQHF.

This clonotype was recorded many times. This chain links TRBV10-3 with TRBJ2-2; TRBD2 might be the D (5 bases). V lost 6 bases to trimming and J lost 5 bases, with 10 bases between them. Germline-derived CDR1 and CDR2 are ENHRY and SYGVKD. The CDR3 length is 13 residues. For the CDR3, the DNA is TGTGCCATCAGCGAACTAGAGACCGGGGAGCTGTTTTTT. It specifies CAISELETGELFF.

This clonotype was seen ten or more times. The genes are TRBV5-1 and TRBJ2-4; 8 positions match TRBD1. Germline CDR1 SGHRS, CDR2 YFSETQ. The CDR3 is made up of 14 amino acids. V lost 3 bases and J lost 8; bases outside the gene matches: 7. CDR3 in amino acids: CASSSGQAEDIQYF. CDR3 coding DNA: TGCGCCAGCAGCTCGGGACAGGCAGAGGACATTCAGTACTTC.

This clonotype was observed a few times. The chain couples TRBV7-9 to TRBJ1-1; possibly TRBD1 for D (5 bases). CDR1 is SEHNR and CDR2 is FQNEAQ in the germline V gene (reference sequence). The CDR3 loop spans 13 amino acids. V lost 4 bases and J lost 6, with 12 bases in between. The CDR3 is CASSYGGWAEAFF. As DNA, the CDR3 is TGTGCCAGCAGCTACGGGGGGTGGGCTGAAGCTTTCTTT.

There are many counts of this clonotype. The genes are TRBV6-2 or TRBV6-3 and TRBJ2-2; D is undetermined. V was cut by 4 bases and J by 4 bases, with 10 bases left in between. The length of the CDR3 is 14 residues. Germline CDR1 is MNHEY and CDR2 is SVGEGT. The CDR3 loop reads CASSFNPGTGELFF. CDR3 bases: TGTGCCAGCAGTTTTAACCCGGGCACCGGGGAGCTGTTTTTT.

Many counts were recorded for this clonotype. The chain recombines TRBV4-3 with TRBJ2-7, with 11 bases aligning to TRBD2. Trimming removed 1 base from V and 3 bases from J; junction bases left unmatched: 5. CDR3 size: 16 residues. Germline assignment: CDR1 LGHNA and CDR2 YSLEER. The CDR3 bases are TGCGCCAGCAGCCAAGTAGCGGGAGGGCCTAGCTACGAGCAGTACTTC. Residues: CASSQVAGGPSYEQYF.

The rearrangement uses TRBV19 and TRBJ2-2, with 13 bases identical to TRBD2. Trimming removed 11 bases from V and 3 bases from J; junction bases left unmatched: 24. Looked up from germline, CDR1 is LNHDA and CDR2 is SQIVND (reference sequence). This CDR3 has 21 amino acids. CDR3 loop: CAWSKRGLAGVVRLDTGELFF. The CDR3 nucleotides read TGTGCCTGGAGTAAACGCGGACTAGCGGGAGTAGTTCGTTTGGACACCGGGGAGCTGTTTTTT.

This clonotype was seen repeatedly, ten times or more. The chain recombines TRBV30 with TRBJ2-5, with TRBD1 identical over 7 bases. J was trimmed by 4 bases and V by 4 bases; bases with no gene match: 3. The CDR3 is 12 residues long. Germline V gene data show CDR1 as GTSNPN and CDR2 as SVGIG (reference sequence). CDR3 loop: CAWIAGGETQYF. CDR3 nucleotides: TGTGCCTGGATAGCAGGGGGAGAGACCCAGTACTTC.

This clonotype was detected only a few times. This sequence joins TRBV12-3 or TRBV12-4 and TRBJ1-2; 7 nucleotides align to TRBD1. This CDR3 region has 17 residues. Trimming cost V 5 bases and J 5 bases; bases outside gene matches: 17. The CDR3 DNA sequence: TGTGCCAGCAGTCAAGGACAGGATTGGTCGGTTGCTTATGGCTACACCTTC. The encoded protein is CASSQGQDWSVAYGYTF.

This clonotype occurred many times. The chain has TRBV24-1 and TRBJ1-5; unclear D gene. V was pared by 3 bases and J by 4 bases, with 15 bases between. Germline-derived CDR1 and CDR2 are KGHDR and SFDVKD. The CDR3 is 16 amino acids. For the CDR3, the DNA is TGTGCCACCAGTGATCCGCTATCGGGGTTAAATCAGCCCCAGCATTTT. Protein sequence: CATSDPLSGLNQPQHF.

This clonotype was counted many times. The chain is built from TRBV28 and TRBJ2-7, with TRBD2 identical over 10 bases. Germline values: CDR1 MDHEN, CDR2 SYDVKM. The CDR3 runs to 17 residues. J gave up 3 bases and V 3 bases, and 11 bases lay outside the gene matches. This CDR3 reads CASSLNLGTSENYEQYF. The CDR3 DNA reads as TGTGCCAGCAGTTTGAACCTCGGGACTAGCGAAAACTACGAGCAGTACTTC.

This clonotype was seen at least ten times. This may stem from a read error, because a much larger clone lies one nucleotide away. The J gene is TRBJ2-7, the V gene TRBV13; TRBD2 aligns across 9 bases. Unmatched junction bases numbered 4, after V lost 5 bases and J lost 2 bases. The germline gives CDR1 PRHDT, CDR2 FYEKMQ (reference sequence). The CDR3 contains 14 residues. CDR3 in amino acids: CASSDSGSTYEQYF. Here the CDR3 DNA reads TGTGCCAGCAGCGATAGCGGGAGCACCTACGAGCAGTACTTC.

There are many counts of this clonotype. CDR3 coding DNA: TGCAGTGCTGATATCGAACCCTACGAGCAGTACTTC. Residues: CSADIEPYEQYF. V gene TRBV20-1 combines with J gene TRBJ2-7; the D is unclear. This CDR3 is 12 amino acids long. Germline lookup yields CDR1 DFQATT and CDR2 SNEGSKA (reference sequence). Trimming removed 5 bases from V and 2 bases from J, with 10 bases in between.

This clonotype was counted at least ten times. This chain uses TRBV20-1 with TRBJ1-6; D unresolved. The CDR3 covers 14 residues. Between the trimmed V and J ends, which lost 6 bases and 7 bases, there was a span of 16 bases. Germline V gene sequence: CDR1 DFQATT, CDR2 SNEGSKA (reference sequence). CDR3 bases: TGCAGTGCCCCGGGTCGAGGAGGAAATTCACCCCTCCACTTT. Translation gives CSAPGRGGNSPLHF.

This clonotype was counted ten times or more. The chain is built from TRBV19 and TRBJ2-1; D is unclear. The CDR3 has 16 residues. Trimming shortened V by 1 base and J by 2 bases, and 12 bases separated the two germline ends. CDR1 LNHDA and CDR2 SQIVND come from the germline V gene (reference sequence). CDR3 in amino acids: CASSIGSVTPYNEQFF. The CDR3, as DNA: TGTGCCAGTAGTATAGGGTCAGTGACCCCCTACAATGAGCAGTTCTTC.

The rearrangement uses TRBV6-1 and TRBJ2-7, with D possibly called TRBD1 or TRBD2 (5 bases each). Germline V CDR1 and CDR2: MNHNS, SASEGT. V was trimmed by 5 bases and J by 6 bases, leaving 17 bases between them. The CDR3 is 14 residues long. The CDR3 DNA reads as TGTGCCAGCAGTACACGGGACCCAAACGGCGAGCAGTACTTC. Its translation: CASSTRDPNGEQYF.

This sequence joins TRBV7-8 and TRBJ1-1, with a possible D match to TRBD1 (6 bases). V was cut by 5 bases and J by 0 bases, with 13 bases left in between. The CDR3 has 15 amino acids. Germline V gene data show CDR1 as SGHVS and CDR2 as FQNEAQ. CDR3 DNA: TGTGCCAGCAGCCCGGGACAATTCCTGAACACTGAAGCTTTCTTT. This sequence encodes CASSPGQFLNTEAFF.

At least ten counts were recorded for this clonotype. This sequence joins TRBV12-3 or TRBV12-4 and TRBJ1-2, with D perhaps matching TRBD1 (5 bases). V lost 7 bases, J lost 7 bases, and 13 bases lay in between. The CDR3 consists of 12 residues. The CDR3, as DNA: TGTGCCAGCATAGGCACGGGGGTTGGCTACACCTTC. Amino acids: CASIGTGVGYTF.

The chain is built from TRBV4-1 and TRBJ2-5; 15 bases line up with TRBD2. This CDR3 has 17 residues. Losses at the gene ends were 4 bases for V and 5 bases for J; bases not matched to a gene: 8. Germline lookup yields CDR1 MGHRA and CDR2 YSYEKL. The CDR3 DNA reads TGCGCCAGCAGCCCCAGGACTAGCGGGAGGGCCGAGGAGACCCAGTACTTC. This sequence encodes CASSPRTSGRAEETQYF.

This clonotype occurred many times. V is TRBV6-5 and J is TRBJ2-7, with TRBD1 matching over 7 bases. This CDR3 comprises 13 residues. Germline V lookup: CDR1 MNHEY, CDR2 SVGAGI. With V trimmed by 5 bases and J by 2 bases, 3 bases remained unmatched. CDR3 coding DNA: TGTGCCAGCAGTCATGGACAGGCCTACGAGCAGTACTTC. This codes for CASSHGQAYEQYF.

This clonotype has a count of ten or more. CDR3 in amino acids: CAWSALGGATEAFF. DNA for the CDR3: TGTGCCTGGAGTGCCCTCGGGGGGGCCACTGAAGCTTTCTTT. This chain joins TRBV30 and TRBJ1-1; a possible D gene is TRBD1 (6 bases). CDR1 is GTSNPN, CDR2 SVGIG, per germline (reference sequence). The CDR3 has 14 amino acids. Trimming cost V 1 base and J 4 bases, with 13 bases left between them.

Remarks on this clonotype: The junction does not match germline at one end; this may be a read error. The rearrangement joins TRBV6-4 to TRBJ2-7, with 9 bases aligning to TRBD2. Germline loops: CDR1 MRHNA, CDR2 SNTAGT. This CDR3 is 16 amino acids long. CDR3 loop: CASRDLRGGRAYEQYF. For the CDR3, the DNA is TGTGCCAGCAGAGACTTACGCGGCGGGAGGGCTTACGAGCAGTACTTC.

The CDR3 protein is CASSFGMVPYEQYF. The CDR3 nucleotides are TGTGCCAGCAGCTTTGGCATGGTTCCCTACGAGCAGTACTTC. The chain links TRBV7-9 to TRBJ2-7; no definite D call. Trimming shortened V by 3 bases and J by 2 bases, and 11 bases separated the two germline ends. Germline V gives CDR1 SEHNR, CDR2 FQNEAQ (reference sequence). The CDR3 is 14 residues long.

The table lists this clonotype with many counts. The rearrangement joins TRBV12-3 or TRBV12-4 to TRBJ2-7, with D uncertain. This CDR3 has 12 residues. The V end lost 5 bases, the J end lost 0 bases, and 5 bases lay between the germline ends. The CDR3 sequence: CASSQLSYEQYF. The CDR3 region has the DNA TGTGCCAGCAGTCAGCTCTCCTACGAGCAGTACTTC.

This clonotype was observed at least ten times. The rearrangement joins TRBV14 to TRBJ2-5; D is ambiguous. This CDR3 is 16 amino acids long. Germline loops: CDR1 SGHDN, CDR2 FVKESK. The germline V and J ends were trimmed by 1 base and 1 base, with 13 bases remaining between them. This CDR3 reads CASSQAKAYGQETQYF. CDR3 nucleotide sequence: TGTGCCAGCAGCCAAGCCAAAGCCTACGGCCAAGAGACCCAGTACTTC.

This clonotype has ten or more counts. This chain uses TRBV12-3 or TRBV12-4 with TRBJ2-7; unclear D gene. The germline V and J ends were trimmed by 3 bases and 4 bases, with 7 bases remaining between them. This CDR3 is 12 amino acids long. The CDR3 DNA follows: TGTGCCAGCAGTTTCCTAGAGTACGAGCAGTACTTC. Encoded protein: CASSFLEYEQYF.

This clonotype occurred many times. The chain recombines TRBV15 with TRBJ1-1; TRBD1 matches at 8 bases. J was trimmed by 3 bases and V by 2 bases; bases with no gene match: 2. The CDR3 consists of 14 residues. Germline assignment: CDR1 LNHNV and CDR2 YYDKDF (reference sequence). The CDR3 nucleotides read TGTGCCACCAGCAGACAGGGGGCGGACACTGAAGCTTTCTTT. The encoded protein is CATSRQGADTEAFF.

A few counts support this clonotype. The V gene is TRBV11-1, the J gene TRBJ2-7; D gene unclear. Looked up from germline, CDR1 is SGHAT and CDR2 is FQDESV (reference sequence). The length of the CDR3 is 14 residues. Deletions cut 5 bases from V and 0 bases from J, with 11 bases between. The CDR3 DNA sequence: TGTGCCAGCAGCCCCCAGGCGGACTCCTACGAGCAGTACTTC. Translated: CASSPQADSYEQYF. Together with reference TRBV11-1 and TRBJ2-7, the CDR3 gives the full variable domain: EAEVAQSPRYKITEKSQAVAFWCDPISGHATLYWYRQILGQGPELLVQFQDESVVDDSQLPKDRFSAERLKGVDSTLKIQPAELGDSAMYLCASSPQADSYEQYFGPGTRLTVT.

This clonotype occurred a few times. The chain is built from TRBV11-2 and TRBJ2-2; tentative D call: TRBD1 (5 bases). This CDR3 is built from 17 residues. V was trimmed by 7 bases and J by 4 bases, leaving 22 bases between them. Germline loops: CDR1 SGHAT, CDR2 FQNNGV. CDR3 loop: CASIPPWQGSGTGELFF. The CDR3, as DNA: TGTGCCAGCATCCCGCCGTGGCAGGGCTCGGGCACCGGGGAGCTGTTTTTT. The full variable domain, completed using reference TRBV11-2 and TRBJ2-2, is EAGVAQSPRYKIIEKRQSVAFWCNPISGHATLYWYQQILGQGPKLLIQFQNNGVVDDSQLPKDRFSAERLKGVDSTLKIQPAKLEDSAVYLCASIPPWQGSGTGELFFGEGSRLTVL.

This clonotype was detected ten times or more. This rearrangement joins TRBV6-5 to TRBJ2-5; unclear D gene. Between the trimmed V and J ends, which lost 6 bases and 4 bases, there was a span of 12 bases. This CDR3 region has 13 residues. CDR1 is MNHEY, CDR2 SVGAGI, per germline. The CDR3 sequence: CASRSLSPETQYF. CDR3 nucleotides: TGTGCCAGCAGGTCACTAAGCCCAGAGACCCAGTACTTC.

This clonotype turned up a few times. The rearrangement uses TRBV7-2 and TRBJ2-7; D may correspond to TRBD1 or TRBD2 (6 bases each). Germline V gene sequence: CDR1 SGHTA, CDR2 FQGNSA. V was cut by 0 bases and J by 2 bases, with 14 bases left in between. This CDR3 is 16 amino acids long. CDR3 residues: CASSLAGGASTYEQYF. For the CDR3, the DNA is TGTGCCAGCAGCTTAGCGGGGGGCGCGAGTACCTACGAGCAGTACTTC.